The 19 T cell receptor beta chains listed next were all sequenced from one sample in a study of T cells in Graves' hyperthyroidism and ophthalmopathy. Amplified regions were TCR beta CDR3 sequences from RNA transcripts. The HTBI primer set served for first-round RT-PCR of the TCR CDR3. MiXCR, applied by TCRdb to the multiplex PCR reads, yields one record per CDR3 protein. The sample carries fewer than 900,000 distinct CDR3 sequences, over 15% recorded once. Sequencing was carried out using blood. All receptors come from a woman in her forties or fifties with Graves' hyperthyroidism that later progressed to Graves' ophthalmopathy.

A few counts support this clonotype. This CDR3 is CASTQGFGTFYGYTF. CDR3 DNA sequence: TGTGCCAGCACCCAAGGGTTCGGGACCTTTTATGGCTACACCTTC. This chain joins TRBV11-2 and TRBJ1-2; D possibly corresponds to TRBD1 (5 bases). CDR1 is SGHAT and CDR2 is FQNNGV in the germline V gene. The V end was cut by 7 bases, the J end by 5 bases, with 20 bases between. This CDR3 contains 15 residues.

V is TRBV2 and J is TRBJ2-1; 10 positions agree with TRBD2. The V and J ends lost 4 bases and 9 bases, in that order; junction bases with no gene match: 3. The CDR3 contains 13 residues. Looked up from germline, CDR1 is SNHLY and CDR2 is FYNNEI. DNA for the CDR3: TGTGCCAGCAGTGTACTAGCGGGGCCTGAGCAGTTCTTC. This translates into CASSVLAGPEQFF.

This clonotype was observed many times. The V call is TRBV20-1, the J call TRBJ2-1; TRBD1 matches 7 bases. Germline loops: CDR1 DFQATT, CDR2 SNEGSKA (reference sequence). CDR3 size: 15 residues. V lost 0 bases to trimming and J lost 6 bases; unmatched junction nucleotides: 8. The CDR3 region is CSARDQQGSINEQFF. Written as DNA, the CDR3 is TGCAGTGCTAGAGATCAACAGGGGTCAATCAATGAGCAGTTCTTC.

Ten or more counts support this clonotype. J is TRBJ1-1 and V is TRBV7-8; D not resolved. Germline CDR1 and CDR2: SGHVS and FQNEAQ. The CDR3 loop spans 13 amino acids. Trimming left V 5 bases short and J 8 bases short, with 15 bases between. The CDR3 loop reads CASSLYPAEEAFF. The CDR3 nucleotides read TGTGCCAGCAGCCTCTACCCTGCGGAGGAAGCTTTCTTT.

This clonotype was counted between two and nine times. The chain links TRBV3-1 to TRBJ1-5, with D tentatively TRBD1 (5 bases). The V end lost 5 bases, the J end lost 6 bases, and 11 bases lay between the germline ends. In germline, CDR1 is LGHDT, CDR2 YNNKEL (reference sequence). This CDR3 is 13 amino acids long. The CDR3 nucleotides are TGTGCCAGCAGCGTTTCAGGGCGTCAGCCCCAGCATTTT. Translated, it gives CASSVSGRQPQHF.

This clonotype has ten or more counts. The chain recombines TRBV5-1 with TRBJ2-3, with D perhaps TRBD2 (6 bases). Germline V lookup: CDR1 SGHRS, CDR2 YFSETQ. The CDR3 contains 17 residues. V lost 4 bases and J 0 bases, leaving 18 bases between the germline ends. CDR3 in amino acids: CASSRPGTGGSTDTQYF. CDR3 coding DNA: TGCGCCAGCAGCCGTCCCGGGACTGGCGGCAGCACAGATACGCAGTATTTT.

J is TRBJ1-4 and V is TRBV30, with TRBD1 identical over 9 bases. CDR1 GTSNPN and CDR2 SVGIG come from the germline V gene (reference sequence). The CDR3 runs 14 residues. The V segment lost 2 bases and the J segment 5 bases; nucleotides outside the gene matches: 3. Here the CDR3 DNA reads TGTGCCTGGAGTACCGGGACAGGGAATGAAAAACTGTTTTTT. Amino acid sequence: CAWSTGTGNEKLFF.

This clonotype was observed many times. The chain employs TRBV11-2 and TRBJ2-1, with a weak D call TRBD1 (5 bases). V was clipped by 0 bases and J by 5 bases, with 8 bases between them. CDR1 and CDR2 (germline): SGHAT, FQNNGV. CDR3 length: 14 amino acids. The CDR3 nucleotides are TGTGCCAGCAGCTTAGATTTAGGGGACAATGAGCAGTTCTTC. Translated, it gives CASSLDLGDNEQFF.

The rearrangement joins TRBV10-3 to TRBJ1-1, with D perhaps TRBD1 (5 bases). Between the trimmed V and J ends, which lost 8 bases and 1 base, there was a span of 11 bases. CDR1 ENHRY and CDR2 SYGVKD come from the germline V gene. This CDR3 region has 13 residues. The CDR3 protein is CAICSRENTEAFF. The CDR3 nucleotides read TGTGCCATCTGTTCCAGGGAGAACACTGAAGCTTTCTTT.

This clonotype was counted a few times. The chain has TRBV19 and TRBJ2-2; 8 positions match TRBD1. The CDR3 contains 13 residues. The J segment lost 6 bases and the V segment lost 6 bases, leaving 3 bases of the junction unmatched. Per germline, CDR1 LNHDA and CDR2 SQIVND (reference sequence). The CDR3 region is CASRKQGAGELFF. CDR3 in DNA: TGTGCCAGTAGGAAACAGGGGGCCGGGGAGCTGTTTTTT. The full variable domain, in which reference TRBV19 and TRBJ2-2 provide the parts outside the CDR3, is DGGITQSPKYLFRKEGQNVTLSCEQNLNHDAMYWYRQDPGQGLRLIYYSQIVNDFQKGDIAEGYSVSREKKESFPLTVTSAQKNPTAFYLCASRKQGAGELFFGEGSRLTVL.

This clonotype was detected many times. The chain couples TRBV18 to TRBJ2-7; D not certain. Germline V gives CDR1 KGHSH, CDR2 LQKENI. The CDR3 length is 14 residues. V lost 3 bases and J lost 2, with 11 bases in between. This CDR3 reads CASSPIDGPYEQYF. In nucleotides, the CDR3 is TGTGCCAGCTCACCCATAGACGGTCCCTACGAGCAGTACTTC.

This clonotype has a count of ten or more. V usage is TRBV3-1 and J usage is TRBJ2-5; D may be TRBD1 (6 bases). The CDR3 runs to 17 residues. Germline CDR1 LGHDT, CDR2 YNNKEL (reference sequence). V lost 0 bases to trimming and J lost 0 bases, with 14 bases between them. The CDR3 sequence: CASSQDWNGTHQETQYF. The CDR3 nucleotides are TGTGCCAGCAGCCAAGACTGGAACGGGACACACCAAGAGACCCAGTACTTC.

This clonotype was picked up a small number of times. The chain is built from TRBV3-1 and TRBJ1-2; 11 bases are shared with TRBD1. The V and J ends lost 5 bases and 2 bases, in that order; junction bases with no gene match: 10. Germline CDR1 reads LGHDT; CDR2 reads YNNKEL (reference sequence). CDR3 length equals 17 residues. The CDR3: CASSTGTGGTMNYGYTF. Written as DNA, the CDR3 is TGTGCCAGCAGCACCGGGACAGGGGGGACTATGAACTATGGCTACACCTTC.

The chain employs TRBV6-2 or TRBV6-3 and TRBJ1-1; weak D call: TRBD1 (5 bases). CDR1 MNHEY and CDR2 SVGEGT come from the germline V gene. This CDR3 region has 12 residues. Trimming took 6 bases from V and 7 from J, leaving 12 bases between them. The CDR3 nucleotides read TGTGCCAGCAGCGTCCGGGGCCTTGAAGCTTTCTTT. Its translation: CASSVRGLEAFF.

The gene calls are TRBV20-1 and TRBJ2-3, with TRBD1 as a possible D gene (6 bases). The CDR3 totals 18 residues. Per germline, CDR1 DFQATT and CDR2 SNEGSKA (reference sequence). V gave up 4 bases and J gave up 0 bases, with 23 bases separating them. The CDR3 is CSATGTGPSTDSTDTQYF. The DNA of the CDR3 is TGCAGTGCTACTGGCACAGGGCCCAGTACAGACAGCACAGATACGCAGTATTTT.

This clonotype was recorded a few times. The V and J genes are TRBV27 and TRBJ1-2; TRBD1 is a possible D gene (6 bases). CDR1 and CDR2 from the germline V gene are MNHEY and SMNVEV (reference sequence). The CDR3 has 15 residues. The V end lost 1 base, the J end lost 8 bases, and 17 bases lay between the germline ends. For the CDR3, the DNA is TGTGCCAGCAGTTTATATCCGGGGGCTAGTGGGGGCTACACCTTC. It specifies CASSLYPGASGGYTF.

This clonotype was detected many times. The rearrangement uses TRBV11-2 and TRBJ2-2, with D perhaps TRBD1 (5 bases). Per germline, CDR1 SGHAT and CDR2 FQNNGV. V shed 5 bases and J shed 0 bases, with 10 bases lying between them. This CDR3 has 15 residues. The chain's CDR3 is CASSLDRPNTGELFF. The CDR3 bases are TGTGCCAGCAGCCTTGACAGACCGAACACCGGGGAGCTGTTTTTT.

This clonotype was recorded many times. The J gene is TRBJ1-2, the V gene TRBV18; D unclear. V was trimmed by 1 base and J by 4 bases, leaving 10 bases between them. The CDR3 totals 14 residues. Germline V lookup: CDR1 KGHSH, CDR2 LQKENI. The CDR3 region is CASSPQNLGYGYTF. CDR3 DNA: TGTGCCAGCTCACCACAAAACCTCGGCTATGGCTACACCTTC.

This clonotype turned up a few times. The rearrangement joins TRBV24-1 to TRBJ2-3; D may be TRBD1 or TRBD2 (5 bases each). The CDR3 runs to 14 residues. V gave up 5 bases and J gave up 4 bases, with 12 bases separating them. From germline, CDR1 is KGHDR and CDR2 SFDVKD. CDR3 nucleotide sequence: TGTGCCACCAGTGTGGGACGGCCTCCAGATACGCAGTATTTT. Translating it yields CATSVGRPPDTQYF.